This record covers a single T cell receptor (beta chain). Its antigen is as yet unknown. The data stem from a study of shared clonotypes between healthy human individuals. Study-level findings and limits: Represented genetic and exposure-history diversity was restricted by having few donors.

Under the authors' procedure: Filtering differed because ImmunoSEQ produced junction-only sequences that carried no quality scores. Sequencing was performed with immunoSEQ multiplex PCR; in TCRdb, only in-frame clones are kept and a portion is missing. The V and J calls and clone size are taken from that table; D and trimming were inferred from the DNA. The repertoire consists of more than 400,000 clones, with over 70% occurring once and the leading ten covering 9.5% to 15%. Every contributor of samples was a Caucasian grown-up residing in Nashville, Tennessee. J lost 2 bases, V lost 4 bases, and 6 bases had no gene match. This CDR3 comprises 15 residues.

Specimen: PBMCs. The V and J genes are TRBV5-3 and TRBJ2-5, with 9 bases matching TRBD2. TRBV5-3 is designated an ORF whose function remains uncertain. The sequence was obtained from a woman aged 40 to 50 in good health. Some clones in this sample may be carry-over from other donors' samples. The CDR3 region is CARSPSGTWQETQYF. The DNA for the CDR3 is TGTGCCAGAAGCCCTAGCGGGACATGGCAAGAGACCCAGTACTTC.